The 14 T cell receptor beta chains below all came from one sample that was sequenced in a study of blood T cell repertoires in COVID-19. TCRdb's copy holds only in-frame clones and misses some; the assay was immunoSEQ multiplex PCR. The sample has some 300,000 clones; around 89% are singletons. What was sequenced was peripheral blood. The receptor set was obtained from a woman aged 40 to 50 with COVID-19, enrolled during active disease.

The CDR3 region is CASSLDSAVNTEAFF. The CDR3 DNA sequence: TGCGCCAGCAGCTTGGACAGTGCTGTGAACACTGAAGCTTTCTTT. The V call is TRBV5-1, the J call TRBJ1-1; D unresolved. From germline, CDR1 is SGHRS and CDR2 YFSETQ. This CDR3 contains 15 residues. V lost 0 bases, J lost 0 bases, and 9 bases lay in between.

This chain links TRBV11-2 with TRBJ1-3; D remains ambiguous. CDR3 size: 15 residues. Deletions cut 3 bases from V and 2 bases from J, with 11 bases between. CDR1 is SGHAT, CDR2 FQNNGV, per germline. The CDR3 sequence: CASSFWSGAGNTIYF. In DNA form, the CDR3 reads TGTGCCAGCAGCTTTTGGAGCGGAGCTGGAAACACCATATATTTT.

The V call is TRBV6-4, the J call TRBJ2-2; 9 bases map to TRBD1. The CDR3 contains 16 residues. Trimming cost V 0 bases and J 4 bases; bases outside gene matches: 3. Germline CDR1 and CDR2: MRHNA and SNTAGT. The CDR3 is CASSDSRTGVTGELFF. For the CDR3, the DNA is TGTGCCAGCAGTGACTCTCGGACAGGGGTCACCGGGGAGCTGTTTTTT.

This chain connects TRBV14 to TRBJ2-1; possible D gene TRBD2, 5 bases. Per germline, CDR1 SGHDN and CDR2 FVKESK. V lost 1 base and J 2 bases, leaving 12 bases between the germline ends. The CDR3 length is 16 residues. CDR3 sequence (DNA): TGTGCCAGCAGCCAAGTTCCGGGATCCCCCTACAATGAGCAGTTCTTC. It specifies CASSQVPGSPYNEQFF.

The V call is TRBV6-4, the J call TRBJ2-3; TRBD2 agrees at 7 bases. V lost 3 bases to trimming and J lost 5 bases; unmatched junction nucleotides: 14. CDR1 MRHNA and CDR2 SNTAGT come from the germline V gene. The CDR3 spans 17 residues. The CDR3 nucleotides read TGTGCCAGCAGTGAAGGTGGATTGGCGGGAGAAATAGATACGCAGTATTTT. This encodes CASSEGGLAGEIDTQYF.

This chain uses TRBV28 with TRBJ2-3, with D maybe TRBD2 (7 bases). V was trimmed by 2 bases and J by 2 bases, leaving 8 bases between them. CDR3 size: 14 residues. The germline V gene encodes CDR1 MDHEN and CDR2 SYDVKM. The CDR3 loop reads CASSLRGATDTQYF. The CDR3 nucleotides are TGTGCCAGCAGTTTACGGGGGGCCACAGATACGCAGTATTTT.

This clone appeared a single time. This chain uses TRBV7-6 with TRBJ1-3, with D unresolved. V lost 5 bases to trimming and J lost 0 bases, with 14 bases between them. This CDR3 has 16 residues. The germline gives CDR1 SGHVS, CDR2 FNYEAQ. CDR3 DNA sequence: TGTGCCAGCAGCCGGTCGGCGGGGAGCTCTGGAAACACCATATATTTT. This gives the protein CASSRSAGSSGNTIYF.

The chain joins TRBV5-5 to TRBJ2-2, with 9 bases fitting TRBD1. Germline lookup yields CDR1 SGHKS and CDR2 YYEKEE (reference sequence). The CDR3 covers 16 residues. V shed 0 bases, J shed 5 bases, and the junction held 5 bases outside the gene matches. The DNA of the CDR3 is TGTGCCAGCAGCTTGGGGGACAGGGAGGATACCGGGGAGCTGTTTTTT. This sequence encodes CASSLGDREDTGELFF.

The V call is TRBV2, the J call TRBJ1-1; 7 nucleotides line up with TRBD1. CDR3 length: 13 amino acids. In germline, CDR1 is SNHLY, CDR2 FYNNEI. After removal of 7 bases from V and 0 bases from J, the junction contained 2 bases not matched to a gene. The CDR3 sequence: CASKGQMNTEAFF. For the CDR3, the DNA is TGTGCCAGCAAGGGACAGATGAACACTGAAGCTTTCTTT.

This clone was counted a single time. The CDR3 coding sequence is TGTGCAAGTCGCTTAGCGCAAGGGGATGGAAACCAAGAGACCCAGTACTTC. Its translation: CASRLAQGDGNQETQYF. The J gene is TRBJ2-5, the V gene TRBV12-2; the listed D gene, TRBD1, was not tested against the DNA. TRBV12-2 corresponds to a pseudogene. CDR3 size: 17 residues.

The genes are TRBV5-1 and TRBJ2-3; maybe TRBD2 (6 bases). V shed 3 bases and J shed 0 bases, with 11 bases lying between them. Looked up from germline, CDR1 is SGHRS and CDR2 is YFSETQ. The CDR3 spans 15 residues. The CDR3 protein is CASSSRGRSTDTQYF. In nucleotides, the CDR3 is TGCGCCAGCAGCTCGCGGGGCAGGAGCACAGATACGCAGTATTTT.

The rearrangement joins TRBV4-2 to TRBJ1-1, with D unresolved. Between the trimmed V and J ends, which lost 3 bases and 0 bases, there was a span of 14 bases. The CDR3 runs 16 residues. Germline loops: CDR1 LGHNA, CDR2 YNFKEQ. The CDR3 coding sequence is TGTGCCAGCAGCCACCACAGCCTCAACATGAACACTGAAGCTTTCTTT. Protein: CASSHHSLNMNTEAFF.

V is TRBV24-1 and J is TRBJ2-5; 9 nucleotides line up with TRBD1. CDR1 is KGHDR, CDR2 SFDVKD, per germline. The junction had 6 bases not matched to a gene; V was cut back by 4 bases and J by 4 bases. The CDR3 covers 15 residues. Here the CDR3 DNA reads TGTGCCACCAGTGACCCGACAGGGGGAACAGAGACCCAGTACTTC. Its translation is CATSDPTGGTETQYF.

This clone appeared a single time. The same CDR3 is also encoded by other DNA sequences in this sample. The genes are TRBV19 and TRBJ2-1; 12 bases are shared with TRBD2. This CDR3 is built from 16 residues. V lost 3 bases and J lost 4; bases outside the gene matches: 4. Germline V CDR1 and CDR2: LNHDA, SQIVND (reference sequence). For the CDR3, the DNA is TGTGCCAGTAGTATTCTAGCGGGAGGGTTATACAATGAGCAGTTCTTC. Translation: CASSILAGGLYNEQFF.